This T cell receptor beta chain emerged from a study of graft-versus-host responses after intestinal transplantation. Concerning this clone: Its antigen is not identified.

Assay: immunoSEQ multiplex PCR; the TCRdb copy retains only in-frame clones and omits some. The sample has roughly 89,000 clones, around 91% seen once; the top ten hold 0.1%. CDR1 and CDR2 (germline): SEHNR, FQNEAQ (reference sequence). The V and J ends lost 0 bases and 0 bases, in that order; junction bases with no gene match: 2. The CDR3 spans 17 residues. Specimen: unstimulated CD4+ T cells sorted from spleen or lymph node cells, collected before intestinal transplant. This TCR was recovered from a human donor who received an intestinal transplant. The V and J genes are TRBV7-9 and TRBJ2-5; TRBD2 agrees at 12 bases. Written as DNA, the CDR3 is TGTGCCAGCAGCTTAGCCCTAGCGGGGGGGTACCAAGAGACCCAGTACTTC. As protein: CASSLALAGGYQETQYF.